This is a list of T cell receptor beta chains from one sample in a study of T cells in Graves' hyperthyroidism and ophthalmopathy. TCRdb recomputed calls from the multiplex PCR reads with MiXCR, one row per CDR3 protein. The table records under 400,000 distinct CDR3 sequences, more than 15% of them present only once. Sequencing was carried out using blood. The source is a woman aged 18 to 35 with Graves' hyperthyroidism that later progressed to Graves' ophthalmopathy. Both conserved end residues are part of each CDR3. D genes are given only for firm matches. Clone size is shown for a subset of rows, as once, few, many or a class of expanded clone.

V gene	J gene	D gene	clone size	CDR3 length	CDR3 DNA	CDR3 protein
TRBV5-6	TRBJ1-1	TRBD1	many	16	TGTGCCAGCAGCTTCTCCGGGACAGAGATGGTCACTGAAGCTTTCTTT	CASSFSGTEMVTEAFF
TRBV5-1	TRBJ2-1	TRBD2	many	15	TGCGCCAGCAGGTCCACTAGCGACAGTACCAATGAGCAGTTCTTC	CASRSTSDSTNEQFF
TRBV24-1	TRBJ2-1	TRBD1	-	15	TGTGCCACCAGTCGGGACAGGGGATCCTACAATGAGCAGTTCTTC	CATSRDRGSYNEQFF
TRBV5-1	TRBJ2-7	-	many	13	TGCGCCAGCAGCTTCCAAACAGACTACGAGCAGTACTTC	CASSFQTDYEQYF
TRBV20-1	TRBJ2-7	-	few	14	TGCAGTGCTGGAGGAAGAGGGGGGGACTACGAGCAGTACTTC	CSAGGRGGDYEQYF
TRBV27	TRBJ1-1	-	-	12	TGTGCCAGCAGTGGTAGGCGGACTGAAGCTTTCTTT	CASSGRRTEAFF
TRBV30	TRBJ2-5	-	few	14	TGTGCCTGGAGTGAGGGCAGGGGTAGGGAGACCCAGTACTTC	CAWSEGRGRETQYF
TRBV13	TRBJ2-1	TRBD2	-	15	TGTGCCAGCAGCTTAGCGACTAGCGGGAGTATAGAGCAGTTCTTC	CASSLATSGSIEQFF
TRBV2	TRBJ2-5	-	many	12	TGTGCCAGCAACTGGGTAGGGGAGACCCAGTACTTC	CASNWVGETQYF
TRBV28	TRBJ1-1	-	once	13	TGTGCCAGCAGTAACTGGGGGAACACTGAAGCTTTCTTT	CASSNWGNTEAFF
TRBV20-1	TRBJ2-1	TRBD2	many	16	TGCAGTGCTAGAACTAGCGGGAAAACATACAACAATGAGCAGTTCTTC	CSARTSGKTYNNEQFF
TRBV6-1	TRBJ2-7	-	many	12	TGTGCCAGCAGTGACTGGTCCTACGAGCAGTACTTC	CASSDWSYEQYF
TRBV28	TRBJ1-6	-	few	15	TGTGCCAGCAGTTTCGTACAGGTCGATAATTCACCCCTCCACTTT	CASSFVQVDNSPLHF
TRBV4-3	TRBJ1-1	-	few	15	TGCGCCAGCAGCCAGGGGACCGACAGCCGTAATGAAGCTTTCTTT	CASSQGTDSRNEAFF
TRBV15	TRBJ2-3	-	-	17	TGTGCCACCAGCCGGGGAGGAGGGCCAGGGAGGACAGATACGCAGTATTTT	CATSRGGGPGRTDTQYF
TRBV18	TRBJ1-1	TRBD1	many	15	TGTGCCAGCTCACCGATGGGACAGTTGAACACTGAAGCTTTCTTT	CASSPMGQLNTEAFF
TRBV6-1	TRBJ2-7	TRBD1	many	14	TGTGCCAGCAGTGATTGGACAGGGACGGGCGAGCAGTACTTC	CASSDWTGTGEQYF
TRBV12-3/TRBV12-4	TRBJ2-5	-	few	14	TGTGCCAGCAGTTCCCCCTTAGAAAGTGGGACCCAGTACTTC	CASSSPLESGTQYF
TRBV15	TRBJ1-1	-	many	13	TGTGCCACCAGCAGAGCGGGAGGCACTGAAGCTTTCTTT	CATSRAGGTEAFF
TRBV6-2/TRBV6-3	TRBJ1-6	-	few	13	TGTGCCAGCAGTTCTACTCCGGACCTGGGACCCCACTTT	CASSSTPDLGPHF
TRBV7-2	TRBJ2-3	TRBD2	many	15	TGTGCCAGCAGCTTAGGAGGCGGGAGCTCAGATACGCAGTATTTT	CASSLGGGSSDTQYF
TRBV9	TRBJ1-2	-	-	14	TGTGCCAGCAGCGTAGCGGAGGGCGGTTTGAAGTACACCTTC	CASSVAEGGLKYTF
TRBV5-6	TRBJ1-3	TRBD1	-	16	TGTGCCAGCAGCTTGCCCACAGGGGTCACTGGAAACACCATATATTTT	CASSLPTGVTGNTIYF
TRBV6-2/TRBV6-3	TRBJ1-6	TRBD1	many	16	TGTGCCAGCAAGTCACTGCCCGGGACAGAGAATTCACCCCTCCACTTT	CASKSLPGTENSPLHF
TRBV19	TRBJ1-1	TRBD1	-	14	TGTGCCAGTACCCAGACAGGGCTAAGCGCTGAAGCTTTCTTT	CASTQTGLSAEAFF
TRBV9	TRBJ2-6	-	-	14	TGTGCCAGCTCTATCAGCTCTGGGGCCAACGTCCTGACTTTC	CASSISSGANVLTF
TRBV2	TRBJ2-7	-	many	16	TGTGCCAGCATCGGACACTCAGGATTAAGTTCCTACGAGCAGTACTTC	CASIGHSGLSSYEQYF
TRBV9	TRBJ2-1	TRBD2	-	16	TGTGCCAGCAGCGTACGGAGGCTAGCGGGAGGGAATGAGCAGTTCTTC	CASSVRRLAGGNEQFF
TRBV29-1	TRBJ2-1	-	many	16	TGCAGCGTTGAAGAGATAGCGACTATAAGTTACAATGAGCAGTTCTTC	CSVEEIATISYNEQFF
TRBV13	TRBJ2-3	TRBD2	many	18	TGTGCCAGCAGCTCACGACTAGCGGGAGTAGGGGTTGCAGATACGCAGTATTTT	CASSSRLAGVGVADTQYF
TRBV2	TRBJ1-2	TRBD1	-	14	TGTGCCAGCAGTAGTTTAGGACAGGGTGATGGCTACACCTTC	CASSSLGQGDGYTF
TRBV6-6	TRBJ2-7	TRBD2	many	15	TGTGCCAGCAGTTACGTACTAGCGGGAACCTACGAGCAGTACTTC	CASSYVLAGTYEQYF
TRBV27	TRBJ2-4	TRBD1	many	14	TGTGCCAGCAGCGACAGGGATCCCAAAAACATTCAGTACTTC	CASSDRDPKNIQYF
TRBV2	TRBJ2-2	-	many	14	TGTGCCAGCAGTGAAGTAGTTCGCTCCGGGGAGCTGTTTTTT	CASSEVVRSGELFF
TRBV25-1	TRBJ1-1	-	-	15	TGTGCCAGCAGTGAATCCAGGATGCTGAACACTGAAGCTTTCTTT	CASSESRMLNTEAFF
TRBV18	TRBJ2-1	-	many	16	TGTGCCAGCTCACCGTATAATAGGATGGGTGGCAATGAGCAGTTCTTC	CASSPYNRMGGNEQFF
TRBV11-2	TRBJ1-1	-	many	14	TGTGCCAGCAGCTCCGCGACAATGAACACTGAAGCTTTCTTT	CASSSATMNTEAFF
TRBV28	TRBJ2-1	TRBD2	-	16	TGTGCCAGCACCCCAGGACTAGCGGGAGGTCCCAATGAGCAGTTCTTC	CASTPGLAGGPNEQFF
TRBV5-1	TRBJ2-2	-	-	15	TGCGCCAGCAGCACCGGCCCCGATGTAGCAGGGGAGCTGTTTTTT	CASSTGPDVAGELFF
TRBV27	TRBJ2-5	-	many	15	TGTGCCAGCAGTTTAAAGGACGGGAGATGGGAGACCCAGTACTTC	CASSLKDGRWETQYF
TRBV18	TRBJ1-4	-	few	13	TGTGCCAGCTCACTGGACGCTAATGAAAAACTGTTTTTT	CASSLDANEKLFF
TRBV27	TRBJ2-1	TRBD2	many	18	TGTGCCAGCAGTTTACCACGATTAACTAGCGGGAGAACGGTTGAGCAGTTCTTC	CASSLPRLTSGRTVEQFF
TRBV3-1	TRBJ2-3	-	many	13	TGTGCCAGCAGCCAAGATGGAGCTGATACGCAGTATTTT	CASSQDGADTQYF
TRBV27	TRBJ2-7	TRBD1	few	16	TGTGCCAGCAGTTTCAATCGGGACAGAGCAACCTACGGGCAGTACTTC	CASSFNRDRATYGQYF
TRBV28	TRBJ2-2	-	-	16	TGTGCCAGCAGGGTAACGGGGTTGTGGAACACCGGGGAGCTGTTTTTT	CASRVTGLWNTGELFF
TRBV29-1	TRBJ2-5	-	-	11	TGCAGCGTTGGTTACCAAGAGACCCAGTACTTC	CSVGYQETQYF
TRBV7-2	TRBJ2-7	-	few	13	TGTGCCAGCACCCCCGGGGCGCTCAACGAGCAGTACTTC	CASTPGALNEQYF
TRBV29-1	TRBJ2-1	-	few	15	TGCAGCGTTTCTAGTGCTTGGCAGGGGCACAATGAGCAGTTCTTC	CSVSSAWQGHNEQFF
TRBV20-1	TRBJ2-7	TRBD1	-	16	TGCAGTGCTAGAGATCGTATCAGGGGGTCCTCCTACGAGCAGTACTTC	CSARDRIRGSSYEQYF
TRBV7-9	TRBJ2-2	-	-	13	TGTGCCAGCAGCTTAGCGGAGGCCGGGGAGCTGTTTTTT	CASSLAEAGELFF
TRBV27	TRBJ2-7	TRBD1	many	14	TGTGCCAGCAGTTACAGGGGGGCCGGGTACGAGCAGTACTTC	CASSYRGAGYEQYF
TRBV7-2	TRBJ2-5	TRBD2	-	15	TGTGCCAGCAGCTCGGGACTAGCGGGAAAGGAGACCCAGTACTTC	CASSSGLAGKETQYF
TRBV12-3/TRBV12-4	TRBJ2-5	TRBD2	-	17	TGTGCCAGCAGTTTTGGGCTAGCGGGAGGGAGCCAAGAGACCCAGTACTTC	CASSFGLAGGSQETQYF
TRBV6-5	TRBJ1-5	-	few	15	TGTGCCAGCAGTTACTCTGGGGTCCCCAATCAGCCCCAGCATTTT	CASSYSGVPNQPQHF
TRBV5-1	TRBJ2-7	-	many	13	TGCGCCAGCAGCTCCCGGGGCGACTACGAGCAGTACTTC	CASSSRGDYEQYF
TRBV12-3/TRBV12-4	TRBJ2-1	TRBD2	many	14	TGTGCCAGCAGTTCTAGCGGTTCCTACAATGAGCAGTTCTTC	CASSSSGSYNEQFF
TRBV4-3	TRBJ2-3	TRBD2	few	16	TGCGCCAGCAGCCAATTCCGTAGCGGGGGCACAGATACGCAGTATTTT	CASSQFRSGGTDTQYF
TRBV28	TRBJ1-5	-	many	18	TGTGCCAGCAGTCCCAGTCCGGGGGTCACAGGACACAATCAGCCCCAGCATTTT	CASSPSPGVTGHNQPQHF
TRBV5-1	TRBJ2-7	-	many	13	TGCGCCAGCAGCTTGGAGGCGGCCTACGAGCAGTACTTC	CASSLEAAYEQYF
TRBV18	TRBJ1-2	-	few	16	TGTGCCAGCTCACCCATCGGACAGCTAACTAACTATGGCTACACCTTC	CASSPIGQLTNYGYTF